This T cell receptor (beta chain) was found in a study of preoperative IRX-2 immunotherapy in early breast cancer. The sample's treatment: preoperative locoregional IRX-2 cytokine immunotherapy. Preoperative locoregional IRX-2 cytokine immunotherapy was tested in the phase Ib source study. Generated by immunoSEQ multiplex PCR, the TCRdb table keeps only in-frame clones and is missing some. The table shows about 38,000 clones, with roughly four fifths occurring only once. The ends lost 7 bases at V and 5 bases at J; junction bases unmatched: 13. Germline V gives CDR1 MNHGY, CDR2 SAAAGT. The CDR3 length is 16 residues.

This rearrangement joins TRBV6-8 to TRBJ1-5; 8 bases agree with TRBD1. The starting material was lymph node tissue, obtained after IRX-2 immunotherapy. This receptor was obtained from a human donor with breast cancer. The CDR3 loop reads CASTRFVDRGYQPQHF. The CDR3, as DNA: TGTGCCAGCACCCGATTCGTAGACAGGGGATATCAGCCCCAGCATTTT.